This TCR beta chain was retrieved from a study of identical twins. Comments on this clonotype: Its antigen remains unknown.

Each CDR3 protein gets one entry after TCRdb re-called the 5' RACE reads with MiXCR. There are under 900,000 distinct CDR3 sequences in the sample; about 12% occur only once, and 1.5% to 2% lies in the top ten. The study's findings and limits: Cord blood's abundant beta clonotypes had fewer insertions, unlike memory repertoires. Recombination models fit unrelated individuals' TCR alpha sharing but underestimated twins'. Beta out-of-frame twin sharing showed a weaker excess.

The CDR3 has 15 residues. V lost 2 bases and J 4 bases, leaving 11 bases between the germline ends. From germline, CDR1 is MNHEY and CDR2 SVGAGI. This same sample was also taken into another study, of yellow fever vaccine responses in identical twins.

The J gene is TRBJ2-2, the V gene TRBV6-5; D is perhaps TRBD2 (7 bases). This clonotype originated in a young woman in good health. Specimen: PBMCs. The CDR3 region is CASSYVGGPTGELFF. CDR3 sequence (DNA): TGTGCCAGCAGTTACGTCGGGGGGCCCACCGGGGAGCTGTTTTTT.